This T cell receptor beta chain was retrieved from a study of cytomegalovirus exposure and HLA in healthy donors. The CDR3 consists of 15 residues. CDR1 and CDR2 from the germline V gene are SGHNT and YYREEE (reference sequence). With 3 bases clipped from V and 0 bases from J, the junction kept 3 bases outside the gene matches. Assay: immunoSEQ multiplex PCR; the TCRdb copy retains only in-frame clones and omits some. The sample lists about 130,000 clones, roughly 90% occurring once. Sequenced input: PBMCs. The J gene is TRBJ1-3, the V gene TRBV5-4; TRBD1 aligns across 7 bases. This sequence was found in a man aged 25 to 40 in good health and CMV-seronegative. CDR3 sequence (DNA): TGTGCCAGCAGCTCTGACAGGGCCTCTGGAAACACCATATATTTT. This encodes CASSSDRASGNTIYF.